The entry below describes one TCR beta chain. A read error may be the cause here, since a much bigger clone is one base away. The sample carries other DNA sequences with the same CDR3. The CDR3 runs 15 residues. Germline V CDR1 and CDR2: GTSNPN, SVGIG (reference sequence). After removal of 0 bases from V and 5 bases from J, the junction contained 10 bases not matched to a gene. This entry comes from a study of shared clonotypes between healthy human individuals. Profiled with immunoSEQ multiplex PCR; TCRdb holds only in-frame clones, not every one. There are 950,000 to 1,100,000 clones in the sample; 75% to 85% occur only once, and roughly 0.61% lies in the top ten.

The sequenced material came from memory CD4+ T cells from PBMCs. Subset indicated: CD45RA-negative fraction. This rearrangement joins TRBV30 to TRBJ2-7, with TRBD1 matching over 7 bases. This TCR was recovered from a man aged 18-30 years in good health. Some clones in this sample may be carry-over from other donors' samples. The CDR3 coding sequence is TGTGCCTGGAGTGTATTCGGGCAGGGGGACGACGAGCAGTACTTC. Translated: CAWSVFGQGDDEQYF. Full variable domain (outside the CDR3, taken from reference TRBV30 and TRBJ2-7): SQTIHQWPATLVQPVGSPLSLECTVEGTSNPNLYWYRQAAGRGLQLLFYSVGIGQISSEVPQNLSASRPQDRQFILSSKKLLLSDSGFYLCAWSVFGQGDDEQYFGPGTRLTVT.